These 2 T cell receptor beta chains were all obtained from the same sample, sequenced in a study of T cell responses to AZD1222 COVID-19 vaccine. The protocol was immunoSEQ multiplex PCR, while the TCRdb copy is restricted to in-frame clones and leaves out a portion. The sample contains 200,000 or so clones, 90% to 95% of which appear only once. The source was peripheral blood, collected 28 days after the second AZD1222 dose. Receptor source: an adult who received the AZD1222 COVID-19 vaccine.

The chain combines TRBV12-3 or TRBV12-4 with TRBJ2-4; D uncertain. The CDR3 is 13 amino acids. Trimming stripped 2 bases from V and 9 bases from J, with 11 bases between. The CDR3 protein is CASSLRARGIQYF. CDR3 bases: TGTGCCAGCAGTTTACGAGCGAGAGGCATTCAGTACTTC.

The J gene is TRBJ1-3, the V gene TRBV19; D is unresolved. This CDR3 comprises 12 residues. Trimming pared 5 bases from V and 4 bases from J, leaving 6 bases between. The germline V gene encodes CDR1 LNHDA and CDR2 SQIVND (reference sequence). CDR3 amino acids: CASSLGGNTIYF. The CDR3 region has the DNA TGTGCCAGTAGTTTAGGAGGAAACACCATATATTTT.